The sequence of this TCR beta chain was determined in a study of human T cells and chemical hapten exposure. The overall study: In the roughly 25-week study, patients were dosed weekly with diphenylcyclopropenone on the scalp throughout. General observations from the study: Patch test score showed a positive correlation with PT1 expanded TCR counts.

Time point specified: patch test 1, 2 weeks after DPC sensitization. Treatment indicated: therapeutic diphenylcyclopropenone sensitization with weekly scalp DPC. MiXCR, applied by TCRdb to the RACE reads, yields one record per CDR3 protein. The sample lists 65,000 to 80,000 distinct CDR3 sequences; about a tenth were seen once. Between the trimmed V and J ends, which lost 6 bases and 1 base, there was a span of 12 bases. The CDR3 sequence is 13 residues long. CDR1 SQVTM and CDR2 ANQGSEA come from the germline V gene. This clonotype was seen only a few times. Its target is not known. This specimen consisted of whole blood, obtained in connection with sensitization to the hapten diphenylcyclopropenone (DPC). The receptor comes from a woman aged 50 to 60 with alopecia areata. Some clones in this sample may be carry-over from other donors' samples. The J gene is TRBJ1-2, the V gene TRBV29-1, with TRBD1 as a possible D gene (6 bases). CDR3 nucleotide sequence: TGCAGCGTCCGGGACAACTTTAACTATGGCTACACCTTC. Amino acids: CSVRDNFNYGYTF.